This TCR beta chain stems from a study of STAT5B mutations in CD4+ large granular lymphocyte leukemia (dated by TCRdb to between 2021 and 2024). As for the study more broadly: Among healthy controls, the CDR3 'QG' motif was associated with a particular HLA allele. Flow cytometry on FACSCanto II or FACSVerse confirmed that purified fractions exceeded 95% purity among lymphocytes. TCRbeta repertoires of CD4+ T-cell large granular lymphocyte leukemia patients were compared with those of healthy blood donors.

The paper as a whole reports these results and caveats: The data were not HLA-matched, and the higher clonality in CD4+ T-LGLL than in CD8+ T-LGLL could be due to the relatively small sample size. Each patient's main leukemic clonotypes were private, but roughly a quarter of these clonotypes showed up at low frequency in the non-leukemic repertoires of other patients. TRBV06-family usage was enriched among the top patient clones (8/27) compared with healthy controls (2/35). Greater clonality appeared to be present in CD4-sorted patient repertoires than in healthy CD4+ repertoires, and the difference was retained after the putative leukemic clones were removed.

As concerns this clone: This clone's antigen is unknown. No much larger clonotype is one base removed from it; base qualities were not supplied.

Healthy controls were roughly 36 blood donors whose buffy coats came from the Finnish Red Cross blood service. All TCR-sequenced material derived from peripheral blood: patient blood samples and healthy donor buffy coats. Ficoll-Hypaque gradient centrifugation was used to isolate peripheral blood mononuclear cells. CD4+ cells were magnetically purified from the buffy coats of healthy controls. The Gentra Puregene Cell and Tissue kit was used for genomic DNA extraction, and quantification was performed on a Qubit 2.0 fluorometer. V was cut back by 3 bases and J by 4 bases, leaving a gap of 9 bases between them. The germline V gene sets CDR1 to SGHTA and CDR2 to FQGNSA. The CDR3 contains 13 residues, cysteine and phenylalanine counted. Just the 39-base CDR3 DNA is kept, in frame starting at base 1. The immunoSEQ assay at survey resolution was applied to genomic DNA for sequencing of TCRbeta rearrangements. The original pipeline was this. In the TCR sequencing data, the smallest productive clonotype frequency that could be detected was 2.59 x 10-5. Only productive TCRbeta rearrangements, defined as complete and in-frame sequences, were included in the analyses. Sample clonality was computed as Simpson clonality in the immunoSEQ Analyzer version 3.0. Clones were grouped by frequency into very rare, small, medium, large (1-20%) or hyperexpanded (>20%) categories. Generation probabilities were estimated with OLGA 1.2.3, V-gene circos plots were made with VDJtools, specificities were searched in VDJdb, and CDR3 motifs were identified with GLIPH. TCRdb stores this immuneACCESS table with in-frame sequences only. Part of the clones is absent; in the studies checked, under half of the shortfall reflects unresolved V genes, and no reason is known for the rest. That table furnishes V, J and clone size, whereas the DNA furnished D and trimming. Across this sample there are 34,000 or so clones, with approximately 86% seen only once. Less than 4.5% of the sample is held by the ten biggest clonotypes.

The clonotype originates from a human donor in good health. This sequence uses TRBV7-2 and TRBJ1-1; TRBD1 is possibly the D segment (5 matching bases). Sequences were obtained from CD4+ T cells from blood buffy coats. The CDR3 corresponds to CASSLRGFTEAFF. The nucleotide sequence reads as follows: TGTGCCAGCAGCTTGAGGGGTTTCACTGAAGCTTTCTTT.